A single sample is the source of the 29 T cell receptor beta chains below, sequenced in a study of blood T cells in healthy people across ages. PCR was performed a second time for 7 to 11 cycles using a sample-barcoded 5' primer and a J-beta primer mix. In TCRdb, the 5' RACE reads were re-called with MiXCR into one record per CDR3 protein. The sample comprises 1.5 million to 2 million distinct CDR3 sequences, 25% to 30% of which are singletons, and 7.7% rests with the top ten. The sequenced material came from blood. These receptors were collected from a woman in her thirties in good health.

This clonotype has a handful of counts. The rearrangement joins TRBV7-9 to TRBJ1-5, with 7 bases lining up with TRBD1. V was pared by 2 bases and J by 2 bases, with 12 bases of the junction left unmatched. The CDR3 extends over 18 amino acids. The germline V gene has CDR1 SEHNR and CDR2 FQNEAQ (reference sequence). CDR3 loop: CASSLWAGGNGGNQPQHF. The CDR3 region has the DNA TGTGCCAGCAGCTTATGGGCAGGGGGTAATGGGGGCAATCAGCCCCAGCATTTT.

This clonotype was counted ten times or more. The rearrangement joins TRBV5-1 to TRBJ2-1; possible D gene TRBD2, 6 bases. The germline CDR1 and CDR2 sequences are SGHRS and YFSETQ. Between the trimmed V and J ends, which lost 0 bases and 5 bases, there was a span of 12 bases. CDR3 length equals 15 residues. The CDR3 nucleotides read TGCGCCAGCAGCTTGGTAGGGGACTTCGACAATGAGCAGTTCTTC. Its translation: CASSLVGDFDNEQFF.

There are a few counts of this clonotype. An end of the junction differs from the germline gene, which may be a read error. CDR3 DNA sequence: TGTGCCAGCAGCTTAGATCCGGGAGAGACCCGGTACTTC. The encoded protein is CASSLDPGETRYF. The rearrangement joins TRBV7-2 to TRBJ2-5, with D perhaps matching TRBD2 (6 bases). Looked up from germline, CDR1 is SGHTA and CDR2 is FQGNSA. The CDR3 spans 13 residues.

Points on this clonotype: One end of the junction fails to match germline, which may point to a read error. In DNA, the CDR3 is TGTGCCGGCAGCTTCCGCGGGACTAGCGGGGAGGCGGAGCAGTTCTTC. Protein product: CAGSFRGTSGEAEQFF. The chain uses TRBV7-2 and TRBJ2-1, with 13 bases identical to TRBD2. CDR1 and CDR2 (germline): SGHTA, FQGNSA. This CDR3 is built from 16 residues. Full variable domain (remainder filled in from reference TRBV7-2 and TRBJ2-1): GAGVSQSPSNKVTEKGKDVELRCDPISGHTALYWYRQSLGQGLEFLIYFQGNSAPDKSGLPSDRFSAERTGGSVSTLTIQRTQQEDSAVYLCAGSFRGTSGEAEQFFGPGTRLTVL.

This clonotype has only one observation. A much larger clone lies one base from this, so it may be a read error. The chain uses TRBV10-3 and TRBJ2-4; maybe TRBD1 (6 bases). The J call is uncertain, as TRBJ2-5 better fits the DNA end. The CDR3 length is 16 residues. The germline CDR1 and CDR2 sequences are ENHRY and SYGVKD. The CDR3 region is CTISDWATGRQETQYF. CDR3 sequence (DNA): TGTACCATCAGTGATTGGGCGACAGGTCGGCAAGAGACCCAGTACTTC.

This chain links TRBV3-1 with TRBJ2-3; D is uncertain. V lost 4 bases, J lost 1 base, and 6 bases lay in between. The length of the CDR3 is 13 residues. Germline CDR1 is LGHDT and CDR2 is YNNKEL (reference sequence). CDR3 amino acids: CASSRQRTDTQYF. In nucleotides, the CDR3 is TGTGCCAGCAGCCGACAACGCACAGATACGCAGTATTTT.

With regard to this clonotype: This could be a read error, since a much larger clone is one nucleotide away. The J gene is TRBJ2-7, the V gene TRBV9, with 10 bases identical to TRBD2. The CDR3 has 16 residues. Germline V lookup: CDR1 SGDLS, CDR2 YYNGEE. The DNA for the CDR3 is TGTGCCGGCAGCCCCAGAGGGGCTAGCGGGGGAGACGAGCAGTACTTC. Protein: CAGSPRGASGGDEQYF.

About this clonotype itself: This is likely a read error, given that the CDR3 carries no conserved phenylalanine or tryptophan at its end. V gene TRBV7-9 combines with J gene TRBJ1-1; D not resolved. V gave up 1 base and J gave up 11 bases, with 11 bases separating them. In germline, CDR1 is SEHNR, CDR2 FQNEAQ (reference sequence). The CDR3 has 12 residues. CDR3 protein: CASSLVDGNAFL. CDR3 in DNA: TGTGCCAGCAGCTTAGTTGATGGGAATGCTTTCTTG.

The rearrangement links TRBV2 to TRBJ2-5; D is undetermined. The CDR3 runs 10 residues. The V end lost 7 bases, the J end lost 5 bases, and 5 bases lay between the germline ends. CDR1 and CDR2 from the germline V gene are SNHLY and FYNNEI. The CDR3 bases are TGTGCCAGCAAGTCCGAGACCCAGTACTTC. Amino acids: CASKSETQYF.

This clonotype was counted only a few times. The chain couples TRBV5-1 to TRBJ1-5; no reliable D call. This CDR3 is 15 amino acids long. Trimming removed 0 bases from V and 7 bases from J, with 14 bases in between. Germline V gives CDR1 SGHRS, CDR2 YFSETQ. For the CDR3, the DNA is TGCGCCAGCAGCTTGGAGCCGGGGATGGAACAGCCCCAGCATTTT. Translated: CASSLEPGMEQPQHF.

This clonotype was recorded at least ten times. The gene calls are TRBV29-1 and TRBJ2-4; TRBD2 might be the D (5 bases). V lost 5 bases to trimming and J lost 3 bases, with 20 bases between them. Per germline, CDR1 SQVTM and CDR2 ANQGSEA. This CDR3 contains 16 residues. This CDR3 reads CSVLGMSPLVKNIQYF. As DNA, the CDR3 is TGCAGCGTTCTCGGGATGAGTCCACTGGTCAAAAACATTCAGTACTTC. Combining the CDR3 with reference TRBV29-1 and TRBJ2-4 gives the whole variable domain SAVISQKPSRDICQRGTSLTIQCQVDSQVTMMFWYRQQPGQSLTLIATANQGSEATYESGFVIDKFPISRPNLTFSTLTVSNMSPEDSSIYLCSVLGMSPLVKNIQYFGAGTRLSVL.

V is TRBV12-3 or TRBV12-4 and J is TRBJ2-1; TRBD2 matches 11 bases. The junction had 10 bases not matched to a gene; V was cut back by 6 bases and J by 6 bases. The CDR3 has 16 amino acids. The CDR3 reads CASSLTLAGVSNEQFF. CDR3 DNA sequence: TGTGCCAGCAGCTTAACACTAGCGGGAGTGAGCAATGAGCAGTTCTTC.

The chain links TRBV6-2 or TRBV6-3 to TRBJ2-3; D remains unclear. This CDR3 spans 15 amino acids. From germline, CDR1 is MNHEY and CDR2 SVGEGT. The V gene lost 0 bases and the J gene lost 0 bases, with 7 bases spanning the gap. CDR3 DNA: TGTGCCAGCAGTTACTCTTCCCGCAGCACAGATACGCAGTATTTT. Its protein product is CASSYSSRSTDTQYF.

Comment on this clonotype: A read error is possible here, since a much larger clone lies one base away. Since the CDR3 does not end with the conserved phenylalanine or tryptophan, this likely comes from a read error. The rearrangement uses TRBV4-1 and TRBJ2-1; 7 bases agree with TRBD2. Germline CDR1 is MGHRA and CDR2 is YSYEKL. V trimming: 0 bases; J trimming: 2 bases; junction bases outside the gene matches: 4. The CDR3 has 16 residues. The CDR3 spells CASSQDGLAAYNEQFV. The CDR3 region has the DNA TGCGCCAGCAGCCAAGATGGCCTAGCGGCCTACAATGAGCAGTTCGTC.

This clonotype was recorded a few times. This chain links TRBV3-1 with TRBJ2-7, with no clear D. The germline CDR1 and CDR2 sequences are LGHDT and YNNKEL (reference sequence). The CDR3 spans 15 residues. V dropped 2 bases and J dropped 5 bases, with 16 bases sitting between them. CDR3 region: CASSQRTSPLHEQYF. The CDR3 DNA reads TGTGCCAGCAGCCAACGAACGTCGCCCCTCCACGAGCAGTACTTC.

At least ten counts were recorded for this clonotype. V usage is TRBV4-1 and J usage is TRBJ2-1, with 9 nucleotides matching TRBD1. CDR3 length: 13 amino acids. V lost 7 bases to trimming and J lost 8 bases; unmatched junction nucleotides: 6. Germline V CDR1 and CDR2: MGHRA, YSYEKL. In nucleotides, the CDR3 is TGCGCCAGCAACCCGACAGGGGGGGATGAGCAGTTCTTC. This translates into CASNPTGGDEQFF.

To note about this clonotype: It differs at one base from a far larger clone, so likely a read error. The chain combines TRBV12-3 or TRBV12-4 with TRBJ1-2; 9 nucleotides align to TRBD1. The CDR3 spans 14 residues. This CDR3 is CTSSSGTGNYGYTF. The DNA of the CDR3 is TGTACCAGCAGTTCCGGGACAGGGAACTATGGCTACACCTTC.

Worth noting for this clonotype: Possible read error: a much larger clone is one base away. The V and J genes are TRBV10-3 and TRBJ2-3; no firm D call. CDR1 is ENHRY and CDR2 is SYGVKD in the germline V gene. The CDR3 is 14 amino acids. The CDR3, as DNA: TGTGCCGTCAGTGACCCAACTAGCACAGATACGCAGTATTTT. Translating gives CAVSDPTSTDTQYF.

This chain uses TRBV4-1 with TRBJ1-3; D is uncertain. The length of the CDR3 is 14 residues. Germline V CDR1 and CDR2: MGHRA, YSYEKL. With 0 bases removed from V and 2 bases from J, the gap between germline ends came to 5 bases. CDR3 DNA: TGCGCCAGCAGCCAAGAGAGGACTGGAAACACCATATATTTT. As protein: CASSQERTGNTIYF.

This clonotype was detected many times. The chain employs TRBV29-1 and TRBJ2-1; D might be TRBD1 (5 bases). Germline lookup yields CDR1 SQVTM and CDR2 ANQGSEA. This CDR3 contains 13 residues. With 7 bases removed from V and 1 base from J, the gap between germline ends came to 11 bases. CDR3 bases: TGCAGCGCCCATGGGGCGTCCTACAATGAGCAGTTCTTC. Translated: CSAHGASYNEQFF.

This chain links TRBV7-3 with TRBJ2-1; 13 bases agree with TRBD2. V was clipped by 10 bases and J by 9 bases; unmatched bases: 6. This CDR3 has 13 amino acids. Germline values: CDR1 SGHTA, CDR2 FQGTGA. CDR3 bases: TGTGCCACTGCCGGGACTAGCGGGGTTGAGCAGTTCTTC. Its protein is CATAGTSGVEQFF.

This clonotype was counted at least ten times. The chain combines TRBV4-3 with TRBJ2-3; 10 bases are a match to TRBD2. The CDR3 spans 16 residues. Trimming cost V 0 bases and J 7 bases; bases outside gene matches: 7. CDR1 is LGHNA and CDR2 is YSLEER in the germline V gene. CDR3 DNA sequence: TGCGCCAGCAGCCAAGATCGAGCGGGAGGGCCGAATACGCAGTATTTT. Translation: CASSQDRAGGPNTQYF.

This clonotype was seen a few times. The chain uses TRBV6-5 and TRBJ1-2; unclear D gene. With 2 bases removed from V and 2 bases from J, the gap between germline ends came to 12 bases. This CDR3 is built from 15 residues. CDR1 and CDR2 from the germline V gene are MNHEY and SVGAGI. The CDR3 DNA follows: TGTGCCAGCAGTTACAGTCAGCGAGGGAACTATGGCTACACCTTC. It yields the protein CASSYSQRGNYGYTF.

Comments on this clonotype: A much larger clonotype is one base distant, so this may be a read error. This chain links TRBV6-2 or TRBV6-3 with TRBJ2-7; TRBD2 aligns across 9 bases. This CDR3 is 15 amino acids long. Germline V gene lookup returns CDR1 MNHEY and CDR2 SVGEGT. The CDR3 coding sequence is TGTGCCAGCGGTTACTCGTCTAGCGGGGAATACGAGCAGTACTTC. Translated, it gives CASGYSSSGEYEQYF.

This clonotype was observed at least ten times. The V gene is TRBV5-1, the J gene TRBJ1-2; D unclear. Germline CDR1 reads SGHRS; CDR2 reads YFSETQ. The germline V and J ends were trimmed by 3 bases and 4 bases, with 16 bases remaining between them. The CDR3 covers 15 residues. CDR3 DNA: TGCGCCAGCAGCTCGGCTCTCTCTGGCGGCTATGGCTACACCTTC. Translating gives CASSSALSGGYGYTF.

This rearrangement joins TRBV6-5 to TRBJ2-1, with TRBD2 matching 13 bases. The V gene end was trimmed by 2 bases and the J gene end by 7 bases; junction bases not matched to a gene: 11. Germline CDR1 is MNHEY and CDR2 is SVGAGI. The CDR3 contains 18 residues. The CDR3 here is CASSYRPGLAGEGNEQFF. CDR3 in DNA: TGTGCCAGCAGTTACCGTCCAGGACTAGCGGGAGAGGGGAATGAGCAGTTCTTC.

The rearrangement links TRBV28 to TRBJ1-2, with TRBD1 as a possible D gene (6 bases). CDR1 MDHEN and CDR2 SYDVKM come from the germline V gene. This CDR3 contains 13 residues. Trimming took off 4 bases at V and 6 bases at J, with 12 bases between the two ends. This CDR3 reads CASSSAQGNGYTF. CDR3 DNA: TGTGCCAGCAGTTCGGCTCAGGGGAATGGCTACACCTTC.

Remarks on this clonotype: The junction departs from the called germline gene at one end, perhaps through a read error. The CDR3 bases are TGCGCCAGCAGCTTGCGACAGGACGGTACCGGGGATCTGTTTTTT. The encoded protein is CASSLRQDGTGDLFF. The chain is built from TRBV5-1 and TRBJ2-2; possibly TRBD1 for D (6 bases). CDR1 and CDR2 (germline): SGHRS, YFSETQ. The CDR3 sequence is 15 residues long.

Only a few counts were recorded for this clonotype. The V gene is TRBV7-9, the J gene TRBJ2-5; a weak D match, TRBD2 (7 bases). The ends were cut back, 5 bases at V and 3 bases at J, with 16 bases in the middle. CDR1 SEHNR and CDR2 FQNEAQ come from the germline V gene (reference sequence). The CDR3 is made up of 15 amino acids. CDR3 sequence reads: CASSQEGGREETQYF. The CDR3 bases are TGTGCCAGCAGCCAAGAGGGGGGGCGTGAAGAGACCCAGTACTTC.